The 7 T cell receptor beta chains below all came from one sample that was sequenced in a study of T cell responses to AZD1222 COVID-19 vaccine. TCRdb keeps only in-frame clones here, not all; method: immunoSEQ multiplex PCR. The sample shows 100,000 to 150,000 clones, 80% to 90% of them seen only once. The sequences come from peripheral blood, collected on day 0 of AZD1222 vaccination. These receptors were obtained from an adult in good health.

V is TRBV27 and J is TRBJ1-6; D unclear. This CDR3 spans 14 amino acids. The V end lost 7 bases, the J end lost 0 bases, and 7 bases lay between the germline ends. Germline V gene lookup returns CDR1 MNHEY and CDR2 SMNVEV (reference sequence). The CDR3 DNA sequence: TGTGCCAGCACCCCGAGCTCCTATAATTCACCCCTCCACTTT. Translating gives CASTPSSYNSPLHF.

The rearrangement uses TRBV12-3 or TRBV12-4 and TRBJ1-1, with D possibly being TRBD1 (6 bases). V dropped 7 bases and J dropped 5 bases, with 14 bases sitting between them. This CDR3 is built from 13 residues. CDR3 protein: CASNEQGGTEAFF. The CDR3 DNA reads as TGTGCCAGCAATGAACAGGGAGGGACTGAAGCTTTCTTT.

The CDR3 sequence is CASGLVAGRGVNTEAFF. The CDR3 region has the DNA TGTGCTAGTGGTTTGGTAGCAGGGCGAGGGGTGAACACTGAAGCTTTCTTT. The chain is built from TRBV12-5 and TRBJ1-1, with D perhaps matching TRBD1 (5 bases). This CDR3 is 17 amino acids long. V was clipped by 0 bases and J by 0 bases, with 14 bases between them. Germline V lookup: CDR1 LGHNT, CDR2 FRNRAP.

The rearrangement uses TRBV6-5 and TRBJ2-2; TRBD2 matches 10 bases. Trimming removed 4 bases from V and 1 base from J; junction bases left unmatched: 0. The CDR3 covers 15 residues. Germline V gene data show CDR1 as MNHEY and CDR2 as SVGAGI. CDR3 amino acids: CASSWTSGNTGELFF. DNA for the CDR3: TGTGCCAGCAGTTGGACTAGCGGGAACACCGGGGAGCTGTTTTTT.

The chain recombines TRBV5-1 with TRBJ2-4; 7 nucleotides line up with TRBD1. With 2 bases clipped from V and 3 bases from J, the junction kept 11 bases outside the gene matches. CDR1 is SGHRS and CDR2 is YFSETQ in the germline V gene. The CDR3 runs to 17 residues. CDR3 bases: TGCGCCAGCAGCTTAGAGGGGTCAGGGGGTGGCAAAAACATTCAGTACTTC. Its protein is CASSLEGSGGGKNIQYF.

This rearrangement joins TRBV7-9 to TRBJ2-1; 7 bases are a match to TRBD2. With V trimmed by 3 bases and J by 8 bases, 7 bases remained unmatched. This CDR3 is 14 amino acids long. Germline V gives CDR1 SEHNR, CDR2 FQNEAQ (reference sequence). The CDR3 nucleotides are TGTGCCAGCAGCTTGACGGGAGGTATGGATGAGCAGTTCTTC. Its protein product is CASSLTGGMDEQFF.

This clone came up once. The chain uses TRBV7-2 and TRBJ2-7; TRBD2 is a possible D gene (5 bases). Trimming removed 0 bases at V and 1 base at J, with 19 bases between. Germline values: CDR1 SGHTA, CDR2 FQGNSA. CDR3 size: 18 residues. This CDR3 reads CASSLAYPGSPISYEQYF. The CDR3 coding sequence is TGTGCCAGCAGCTTAGCCTATCCGGGAAGTCCCATTTCCTACGAGCAGTACTTC.